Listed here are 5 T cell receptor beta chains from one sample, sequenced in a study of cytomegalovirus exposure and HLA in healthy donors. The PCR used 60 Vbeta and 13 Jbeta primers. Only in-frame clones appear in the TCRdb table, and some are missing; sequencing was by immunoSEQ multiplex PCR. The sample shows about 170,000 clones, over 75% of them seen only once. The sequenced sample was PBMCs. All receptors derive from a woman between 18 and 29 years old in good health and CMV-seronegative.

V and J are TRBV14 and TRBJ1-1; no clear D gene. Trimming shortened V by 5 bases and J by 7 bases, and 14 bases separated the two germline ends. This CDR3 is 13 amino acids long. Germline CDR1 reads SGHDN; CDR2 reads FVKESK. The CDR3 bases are TGTGCCAGCAGCGCGCGACCTACGGGTGAAGCTTTCTTT. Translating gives CASSARPTGEAFF.

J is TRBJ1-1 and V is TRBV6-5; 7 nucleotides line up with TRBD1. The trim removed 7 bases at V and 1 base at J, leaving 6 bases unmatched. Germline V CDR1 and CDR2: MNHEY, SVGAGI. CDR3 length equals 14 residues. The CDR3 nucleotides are TGTGCCAGCACTTTAGGACAGGCGAACACTGAAGCTTTCTTT. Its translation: CASTLGQANTEAFF.

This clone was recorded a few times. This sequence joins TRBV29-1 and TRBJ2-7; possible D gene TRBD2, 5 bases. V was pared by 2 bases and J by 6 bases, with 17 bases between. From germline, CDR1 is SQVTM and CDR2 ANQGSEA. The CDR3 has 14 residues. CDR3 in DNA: TGCAGCGTTGAAAGAACGGCCGGGGTAGGCGAGCAGTACTTC. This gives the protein CSVERTAGVGEQYF.

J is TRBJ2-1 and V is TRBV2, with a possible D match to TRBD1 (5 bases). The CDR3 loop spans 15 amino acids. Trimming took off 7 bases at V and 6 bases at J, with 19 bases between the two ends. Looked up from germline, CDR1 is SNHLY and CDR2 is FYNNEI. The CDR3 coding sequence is TGTGCCAGCATCGAAGGTTCGGCAGGGTCCAATGAGCAGTTCTTC. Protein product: CASIEGSAGSNEQFF.

The CDR3 coding sequence is TGTGCCAGCAGTTCGCAGGTATCCCTAGCCAAAAACATTCAGTACTTC. As protein: CASSSQVSLAKNIQYF. The rearrangement links TRBV28 to TRBJ2-4; D is unresolved. CDR3 size: 16 residues. The germline gives CDR1 MDHEN, CDR2 SYDVKM. With 4 bases removed from V and 0 bases from J, the gap between germline ends came to 13 bases. The variable domain in full, completed from reference TRBV28 and TRBJ2-4, reads DVKVTQSSRYLVKRTGEKVFLECVQDMDHENMFWYRQDPGLGLRLIYFSYDVKMKEKGDIPEGYSVSREKKERFSLILESASTNQTSMYLCASSSQVSLAKNIQYFGAGTRLSVL.